The T cell receptor beta chain under discussion was sequenced for a study of CD8 T cells in ankylosing spondylitis. V was trimmed by 4 bases and J by 0 bases, leaving 9 bases between them. The V gene's germline CDR1 is MDHEN and CDR2 SYDVKM. The CDR3 contains 14 residues. TCRdb re-derived calls from the 5' RACE reads in MiXCR, one entry per CDR3 protein. Of some 200,000 distinct CDR3 sequences listed, approximately 24% are singletons. This clonotype has a count of ten or more. The chain combines TRBV28 with TRBJ1-1, with D hard to call. The sample taken for sequencing was blood, either unsorted or a sorted T cell fraction (not recorded which). The source of this sequence is a male donor with ankylosing spondylitis or in good health (not recorded which). The CDR3 coding sequence is TGTGCCAGCAGTTATCAGGCAATGAACACTGAAGCTTTCTTT. Residues: CASSYQAMNTEAFF. The full variable domain, with the rest looked up from reference TRBV28 and TRBJ1-1, is DVKVTQSSRYLVKRTGEKVFLECVQDMDHENMFWYRQDPGLGLRLIYFSYDVKMKEKGDIPEGYSVSREKKERFSLILESASTNQTSMYLCASSYQAMNTEAFFGQGTRLTVV.